This T cell receptor beta chain emerged from a study of blood T cell repertoires in COVID-19. Study details: Specimens from acute and convalescent COVID-19 originated in the United States, Italy and Spain. The analysed material was cDNA or gDNA that came from T cells, B-cell-depleted T cells, or PBMCs.

In the authors' workflow: Amplified reference gene primers provided the basis for estimating nucleated cell counts. Some clones are missing from TCRdb's copy, which holds only in-frame ones; the method was immunoSEQ multiplex PCR. The V and J calls and the clone size are those of that table, but D and trimming were determined from the DNA. The repertoire has approximately 240,000 clones, around 84% of them found once; the top ten carry 4% to 6%. The clonotype comes from a woman aged 60 to 75 who had recovered from COVID-19. The specimen sequenced was peripheral blood.

CDR3 DNA: TGTGCCAGCAGTGAAGCAGGTGCGGGGACGAACCAAGAGACCCAGTACTTC. Its protein is CASSEAGAGTNQETQYF. The chain employs TRBV2 and TRBJ2-5, with D perhaps matching TRBD2 (6 bases). CDR3 size: 17 residues. The V and J ends lost 0 bases and 0 bases respectively, with 14 bases between them. Germline CDR1 SNHLY, CDR2 FYNNEI.